Included here is one T cell receptor beta chain sequence, with context. The data derive from a study of blood T cell repertoires in COVID-19. Across the study: The United States, Italy and Spain supplied acute and convalescent COVID-19 samples. The cDNA or gDNA used as material had been derived from T cells, B-cell-depleted T cells, or PBMCs.

Under the authors' procedure: Amplified reference gene primers provided the basis for estimating nucleated cell counts. Libraries were prepared by immunoSEQ multiplex PCR; TCRdb keeps only in-frame clonotypes and omits some of them. V, J and clone size are those of that table, while D and trimming were read from the DNA. The sample carries about 140,000 clones, around 90% recorded once. Trimming removed 4 bases from V and 5 bases from J; junction bases left unmatched: 4. Germline V gives CDR1 GTSNPN, CDR2 SVGIG (reference sequence). This CDR3 contains 14 residues. The J gene is TRBJ2-7, the V gene TRBV30; 14 bases match TRBD2. Source material: peripheral blood. This TCR came from a man aged 70 or older with acute or convalescent COVID-19. The CDR3 sequence: CAWNRLAGGNEQYF. DNA of the CDR3: TGTGCCTGGAATCGACTAGCGGGAGGGAACGAGCAGTACTTC.